Listed below are T cell receptor beta chains from one sample, sequenced in a study of T cells after yellow fever vaccination. TCRdb analysed the 5' RACE reads with MiXCR anew, one entry per CDR3 protein. The table shows approximately 300,000 distinct CDR3 sequences, with around 7% occurring only once. Sequencing was performed on PBMCs, taken around 45 days after the first yellow fever vaccination. The receptors derive from a man aged 18-30 years who received the YFV17D yellow fever vaccine. Both conserved end residues are part of each CDR3. A D gene is named only where the DNA matches it firmly. Rows may omit the clone size; those that give it use once, few, many or a size class.

TGTGCCAGCGCGGAGCGGGGGGGCGGTGAGACCCAGTACTTC CASAERGGGETQYF TRBD2 TRBV13 NA TRBJ2-5
TGCAGTGCGGAGGCGGGGGGGTATACGCAGTATTTT CSAEAGGYTQYF TRBD2 TRBV20-1 NA TRBJ2-3
TGTGCCAGCAGATCACCCCGGGGGCACGGTGAAAAACTGTTTTTT CASRSPRGHGEKLFF NA TRBV12-3/TRBV12-4 many TRBJ1-4
TGTGCCACCAGTTACAGCACAGATACGCAGTATTTT CATSYSTDTQYF NA TRBV24-1 NA TRBJ2-3
TGTGCCAGCAGTATACAGGGGTTGGAGACCCAGTACTTC CASSIQGLETQYF TRBD1 TRBV28 NA TRBJ2-5
TGCGCCAGCAGCCCGACAGGGCCCCCCACAGATACGCAGTATTTT CASSPTGPPTDTQYF TRBD1 TRBV4-1 few TRBJ2-3
TGTGCCACCCATTCGAGGGGGGAGTACGAGCAGTACTTC CATHSRGEYEQYF NA TRBV7-2 NA TRBJ2-7
TGCAGTGCTAGCGGGGGGATCCGCACAGATACGCAGTATTTT CSASGGIRTDTQYF TRBD2 TRBV20-1 NA TRBJ2-3
TGTGCCAGCAGTGCCTACAGGCCCCGCTCTGGAAACACCATATATTTT CASSAYRPRSGNTIYF NA TRBV28 few TRBJ1-3
TGCAGCGCCGCAAAGGATAATGGGTATGGCTACACCTTC CSAAKDNGYGYTF NA TRBV29-1 NA TRBJ1-2
TGTGCCAGCAGCCAGGACGTGGACGATTCCAATGATCAGCCCCAGCATTTT CASSQDVDDSNDQPQHF NA TRBV9 few TRBJ1-5
TGCGCCAGCAGCTTTGGGCAGACTAATGAAAAACTGTTTTTT CASSFGQTNEKLFF NA TRBV5-1 few TRBJ1-4
TGTGCCACCAGTTACGTGGCAGATACGCAGTATTTT CATSYVADTQYF NA TRBV5-5 NA TRBJ2-3
TGTGCCAGCAGCACCAGACAGGGCCCGGCTTTCTTT CASSTRQGPAFF TRBD1 TRBV7-8 few TRBJ1-1
TGCGCCAGCAGCCAAGTTTTCCGATACGAGCAGTACTTC CASSQVFRYEQYF NA TRBV4-1 few TRBJ2-7
TGCGTCAGCAGCCTGGGGGAATGGGAGACCCAGTACTTC CVSSLGEWETQYF NA TRBV5-1 NA TRBJ2-5
TGTGCCAGCAGTTTAGCGAAGACTAGCGGTGATACGCAGTATTTT CASSLAKTSGDTQYF TRBD2 TRBV12-3/TRBV12-4 few TRBJ2-3
TGTGCCAGCAGACCACCGGGACAGGGCGGCTATGGCTACACCTTC CASRPPGQGGYGYTF TRBD1 TRBV6-1 NA TRBJ1-2
TGTGCCAGCAGCCTAGATGGAGGGGGAAGCTCCTACAATGAGCAGTTCTTC CASSLDGGGSSYNEQFF NA TRBV28 NA TRBJ2-1
TGTGCCAGCAGCGCGTATAGCGGGGGGGCCGAAGATACGCAGTATTTT CASSAYSGGAEDTQYF TRBD2 TRBV9 many TRBJ2-3
TGCGCCAGCAGCTTGGAGGGACCTGAAGCTTTCTTT CASSLEGPEAFF NA TRBV5-1 many TRBJ1-1
TGTGCCATCAGGACTAGCGGTTCGGGGAGCGCCACTGAAGCTTTCTTT CAIRTSGSGSATEAFF NA TRBV10-3 NA TRBJ1-1
TGTGCCAGCAGCGCACAGGGTGGGTACACTGAAGCTTTCTTT CASSAQGGYTEAFF NA TRBV7-9 many TRBJ1-1